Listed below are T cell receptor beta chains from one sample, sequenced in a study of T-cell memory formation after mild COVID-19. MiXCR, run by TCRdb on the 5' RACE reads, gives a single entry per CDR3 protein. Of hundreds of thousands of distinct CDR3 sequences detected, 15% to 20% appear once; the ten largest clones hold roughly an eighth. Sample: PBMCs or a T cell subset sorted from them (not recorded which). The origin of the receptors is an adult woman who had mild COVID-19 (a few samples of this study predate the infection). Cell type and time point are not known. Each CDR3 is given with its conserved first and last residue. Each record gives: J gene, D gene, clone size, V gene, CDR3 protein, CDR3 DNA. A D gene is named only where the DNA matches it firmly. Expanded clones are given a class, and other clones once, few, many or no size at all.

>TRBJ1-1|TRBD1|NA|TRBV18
CASPVGTGASNTEAFF
TGTGCCTCTCCAGTGGGGACAGGGGCGTCGAACACTGAAGCTTTCTTT
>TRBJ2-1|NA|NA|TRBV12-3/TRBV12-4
CASRATGGGEQFF
TGTGCCAGCAGGGCTACAGGGGGGGGTGAGCAGTTCTTC
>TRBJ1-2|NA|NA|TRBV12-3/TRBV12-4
CASSPDGGRSYTF
TGTGCCAGCAGTCCTGATGGAGGGAGGAGCTACACCTTC
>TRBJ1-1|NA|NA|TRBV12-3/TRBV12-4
CASGVPGTTEAFF
TGTGCCAGCGGGGTACCGGGGACCACTGAAGCTTTCTTT
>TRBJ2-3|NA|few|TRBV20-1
CSAREGTGDTQYF
TGCAGTGCTAGAGAGGGTACGGGAGATACGCAGTATTTT
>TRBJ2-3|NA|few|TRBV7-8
CASSLAGLLNPRTDTQYF
TGTGCCAGCAGCTTAGCGGGCCTTCTGAACCCTCGCACAGATACGCAGTATTTT
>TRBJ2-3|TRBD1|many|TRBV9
CASSSDRGGDTQYF
TGTGCCAGCAGCTCGGACAGGGGAGGAGATACGCAGTATTTT
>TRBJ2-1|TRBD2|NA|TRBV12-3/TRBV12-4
CASSPRVAGRAGERNEQFF
TGTGCCAGCAGCCCTAGGGTTGCGGGGAGGGCGGGGGAAAGGAATGAGCAGTTCTTC
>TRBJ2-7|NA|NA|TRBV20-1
CSAYYYEQYF
TGCAGTGCTTATTACTACGAGCAGTACTTC
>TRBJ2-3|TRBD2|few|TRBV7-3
CASSSPTSGGAVPPDTQYF
TGTGCCAGCAGCTCGCCGACTAGCGGGGGGGCTGTCCCACCAGATACGCAGTATTTT
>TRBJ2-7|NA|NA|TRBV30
CASFGRYEQYF
TGTGCCTCTTTCGGCCGTTACGAGCAGTACTTC
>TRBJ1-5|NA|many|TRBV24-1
CATSDSSGVNINQPQHF
TGTGCCACCAGTGACTCCTCAGGGGTCAATATCAATCAGCCCCAGCATTTT
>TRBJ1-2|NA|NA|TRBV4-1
CASSQDLGGVYGYTF
TGCGCCAGCAGCCAAGATCTTGGGGGGGTCTATGGCTACACCTTC
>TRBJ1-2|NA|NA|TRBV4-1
CASSQGPSGGYGYTF
TGCGCCAGCAGCCAAGGGCCCTCCGGAGGCTATGGCTACACCTTC
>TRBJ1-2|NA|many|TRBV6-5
CASSFGTGGYTF
TGTGCCAGCAGTTTCGGGACCGGTGGCTACACCTTC
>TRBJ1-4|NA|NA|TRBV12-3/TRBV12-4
CASSRAGGEKLFF
TGTGCCAGCAGCAGGGCCGGGGGTGAAAAACTGTTTTTT
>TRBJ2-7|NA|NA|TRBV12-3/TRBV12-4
CASSLKTQRGEQYF
TGTGCCAGCAGTTTAAAGACCCAGCGCGGCGAGCAGTACTTC
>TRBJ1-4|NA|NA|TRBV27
CASGSPTTNEKLFF
TGTGCCAGCGGCTCACCTACAACTAATGAAAAACTGTTTTTT
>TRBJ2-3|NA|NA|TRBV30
CAWSKVASSTDTQYF
TGTGCCTGGAGTAAAGTAGCGTCTAGCACAGATACGCAGTATTTT
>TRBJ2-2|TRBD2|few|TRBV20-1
CSAREPGLANTGELFF
TGCAGTGCTAGAGAGCCGGGACTAGCCAACACCGGGGAGCTGTTTTTT
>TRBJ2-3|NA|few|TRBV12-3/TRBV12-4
CASSPDYSDTQYF
TGTGCCAGCAGTCCCGACTATTCAGATACGCAGTATTTT
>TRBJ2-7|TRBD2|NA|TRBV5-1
CASSLMSQAGVEQYF
TGCGCCAGCAGCTTAATGTCACAGGCGGGGGTCGAGCAGTACTTC